The next 13 T cell receptor beta chains were all read from a single sample in a study of T cell responses to AZD1222 COVID-19 vaccine. TCRdb's table, derived via immunoSEQ multiplex PCR, lists solely in-frame clones and lacks some. The profile covers about 130,000 clones, with roughly 93% appearing a single time and approximately 3.4% taken by the ten largest. This specimen consisted of peripheral blood, obtained on day 0 of AZD1222 vaccination. The receptor source for this set is an adult in good health.

This sequence joins TRBV7-6 and TRBJ2-7; D may be TRBD2 (5 bases). Between the trimmed V and J ends, which lost 2 bases and 0 bases, there was a span of 8 bases. Per the germline V gene, CDR1 is SGHVS and CDR2 is FNYEAQ. The CDR3 has 14 residues. CDR3 amino acids: CASSLLASSYEQYF. CDR3 DNA sequence: TGTGCCAGCAGCTTACTAGCCAGCTCCTACGAGCAGTACTTC.

The chain joins TRBV3-1 (or the pseudogene TRBV3-2) to TRBJ2-1; D gene ambiguous. V was pared by 3 bases and J by 7 bases, with 10 bases between. This CDR3 spans 13 amino acids. The germline V gene has CDR1 LGHDT and CDR2 YNNKEL (reference sequence). The CDR3 coding sequence is TGTGCCAGCAGCCATGGTTTCGGGAATGAGCAGTTCTTC. Its protein is CASSHGFGNEQFF.

The chain is built from TRBV7-6 and TRBJ1-4; tentatively, D is TRBD1 (6 bases). The germline V gene has CDR1 SGHVS and CDR2 FNYEAQ. CDR3 size: 17 residues. V was cut by 1 base and J by 3 bases, with 15 bases left in between. CDR3 loop: CASSLEGRGAANEKLFF. The CDR3, as DNA: TGTGCCAGCAGCTTAGAGGGCAGGGGAGCCGCTAATGAAAAACTGTTTTTT.

The CDR3, as DNA: TGTGCCAGCAGTGAAATGGGACACAGGTCGTCCTTTCAGCCCCAGCATTTT. Its protein product is CASSEMGHRSSFQPQHF. This chain uses TRBV6-1 with TRBJ1-5, with a weak D call TRBD1 (6 bases). Germline values: CDR1 MNHNS, CDR2 SASEGT. This CDR3 is built from 17 residues. With 2 bases removed from V and 6 bases from J, the gap between germline ends came to 20 bases.

The chain links TRBV7-9 to TRBJ1-2; D is perhaps TRBD1 (5 bases). Germline CDR1 is SEHNR and CDR2 is FQNEAQ (reference sequence). The CDR3 consists of 15 residues. V was cut by 1 base and J by 5 bases, with 14 bases left in between. CDR3 protein: CASSLVLQGGYGYTF. CDR3 bases: TGTGCCAGCAGCTTAGTCCTCCAGGGTGGGTATGGCTACACCTTC. The full variable domain, rest sourced from reference TRBV7-9 and TRBJ1-2, is DTGVSQNPRHKITKRGQNVTFRCDPISEHNRLYWYRQTLGQGPEFLTYFQNEAQLEKSRLLSDRFSAERPKGSFSTLEIQRTEQGDSAMYLCASSLVLQGGYGYTFGSGTRLTVV.

The V call is TRBV27, the J call TRBJ1-1; tentative D call: TRBD1 (6 bases). The germline V gene encodes CDR1 MNHEY and CDR2 SMNVEV (reference sequence). The CDR3 consists of 15 residues. Trimming took off 4 bases at V and 5 bases at J, with 17 bases between the two ends. This chain's CDR3 is CASSSRYRDGTEAFF. The CDR3 DNA sequence: TGTGCCAGCAGTTCTCGCTACAGGGATGGGACTGAAGCTTTCTTT.

This clone was recorded once. This chain links TRBV6-1 with TRBJ1-5; D may be TRBD1 (5 bases). The CDR3 consists of 16 residues. Trimming stripped 1 base from V and 5 bases from J, with 15 bases between. Germline values: CDR1 MNHNS, CDR2 SASEGT. The CDR3 here is CASSEGGRRIHQPQHF. CDR3 DNA: TGTGCCAGCAGTGAAGGGGGACGGAGAATACATCAGCCCCAGCATTTT.

The chain combines TRBV6-2 or TRBV6-3 with TRBJ2-1; TRBD2 matches 8 bases. Germline V gene data show CDR1 as MNHEY and CDR2 as SVGEGT. V dropped 5 bases and J dropped 7; count of bases not matched to a gene: 4. The length of the CDR3 is 13 residues. CDR3 in amino acids: CASSRLARNEQFF. For the CDR3, the DNA is TGTGCCAGCAGTCGACTAGCGAGGAATGAGCAGTTCTTC.

V and J are TRBV19 and TRBJ1-1; unclear D gene. CDR1 LNHDA and CDR2 SQIVND come from the germline V gene (reference sequence). The CDR3 totals 13 residues. Trimming left V 4 bases short and J 5 bases short, with 11 bases between. CDR3 in DNA: TGTGCCAGTAGTACTACTGGGCGAACTGAAGCTTTCTTT. It codes for CASSTTGRTEAFF. Based on the CDR3 plus reference TRBV19 and TRBJ1-1, the full variable domain is DGGITQSPKYLFRKEGQNVTLSCEQNLNHDAMYWYRQDPGQGLRLIYYSQIVNDFQKGDIAEGYSVSREKKESFPLTVTSAQKNPTAFYLCASSTTGRTEAFFGQGTRLTVV.

The rearrangement links TRBV10-3 to TRBJ1-5; the D is unclear. Trimming pared 10 bases from V and 3 bases from J, leaving 16 bases between. This CDR3 has 14 amino acids. CDR1 is ENHRY and CDR2 is SYGVKD in the germline V gene. Here the CDR3 reads CATTVGRDNQPQHF. DNA for the CDR3: TGTGCCACCACGGTAGGCCGGGACAATCAGCCCCAGCATTTT.

CDR3 loop: CASDTRGTGANVLTF. The CDR3 DNA is TGTGCCAGCGATACAAGGGGGACCGGGGCCAACGTCCTGACTTTC. The V and J genes are TRBV5-8 and TRBJ2-6, with D tentatively TRBD1 (6 bases). Germline CDR1 SGHTS, CDR2 YDEGEE. CDR3 length: 15 residues. V lost 7 bases to trimming and J lost 4 bases, with 15 bases between them.

The V gene is TRBV12-3 or TRBV12-4, the J gene TRBJ1-1; D remains unclear. V lost 7 bases to trimming and J lost 0 bases, with 9 bases between them. The CDR3 consists of 13 residues. The CDR3 spells CASIDTLNTEAFF. The CDR3 DNA reads as TGTGCCAGCATTGATACTTTGAACACTGAAGCTTTCTTT.

The rearrangement joins TRBV25-1 to TRBJ1-2; 7 nucleotides line up with TRBD1. CDR3 length equals 12 residues. Germline loops: CDR1 MGHDK, CDR2 SYGVNS. V lost 10 bases to trimming and J lost 2 bases; unmatched junction nucleotides: 4. This chain's CDR3 is CATEGQNYGYTF. CDR3 DNA sequence: TGTGCCACTGAGGGACAGAACTATGGCTACACCTTC.